This T cell receptor beta chain was retrieved from a study of cytomegalovirus exposure and HLA in healthy donors. Concerning this clone itself: Its antigen remains unidentified.

The assay was immunoSEQ multiplex PCR, and TCRdb's table has in-frame clones only and misses some. This table holds around 180,000 clones, roughly 86% found once. The CDR3 sequence is 15 residues long. Germline CDR1 is SGHRS and CDR2 is YFSETQ. The trim removed 5 bases at V and 9 bases at J, leaving 11 bases unmatched. General study points: According to reports, the classifier identified cytomegalovirus status with high specificity and sensitivity.

The rearrangement uses TRBV5-1 and TRBJ1-6; 7 nucleotides align to TRBD1. Input material: PBMCs. This clonotype was sampled from a woman aged 18 to 35 in good health and CMV-seronegative. The DNA for the CDR3 is TGCGCCAGCAGGTTTGACAGGGAGGTAGCTTCACCCCTCCACTTT. The encoded protein is CASRFDREVASPLHF.